These T cell receptor beta chains were read from a single sample in a study of blood T cells in healthy people across ages. TCRdb itself ran the 5' RACE reads through MiXCR, one entry per CDR3 protein. The table records about 580,000 distinct CDR3 sequences, 40% to 55% of them present only once. The specimen sequenced was blood. These TCRs come from a man older than 75 in good health. CDR3s include the opening cysteine and the closing phenylalanine or tryptophan. A D gene is named only where the DNA matches it firmly. Size is stated for part of the rows, as once, few or many counts, or as a class when the clone is expanded.

J	V	D	size	DNA	CDR3
TRBJ2-1	TRBV7-2	TRBD1	few	TGTGCCAGCAGCGAGAGGACAGGGGGTTACAATGAGCAGTTCTTC	CASSERTGGYNEQFF
TRBJ1-5	TRBV7-2	NA	NA	TGTGCCAGCAGCTTAATGGACCTCAATCAGCCCCAGCATTTT	CASSLMDLNQPQHF
TRBJ2-3	TRBV12-3/TRBV12-4	NA	few	TGTGCCAGCAGGACCGGGACACTAAGCACAGATACGCAGTATTTT	CASRTGTLSTDTQYF
TRBJ1-5	TRBV12-3/TRBV12-4	NA	few	TGTGCCAGCAGTTTGGAGGGTACCGGCAATCAGCCCCAGCATTTT	CASSLEGTGNQPQHF
TRBJ1-2	TRBV6-6	NA	many	TGTGCCAGCAGTCCAGGGGATAGTAGATACACCTTC	CASSPGDSRYTF
TRBJ1-5	TRBV7-9	TRBD1	NA	TGTGCCAGCAGCTCAGGGACAGGGGGCAATCAGCCCCAGCATTTT	CASSSGTGGNQPQHF
TRBJ2-5	TRBV28	NA	NA	NA	CASSSSTGGGETQYF
TRBJ2-7	TRBV20-1	NA	NA	TGCAGTCCTTACACCATCTCTCCCCACGAGCAGTACTTC	CSPYTISPHEQYF
TRBJ1-5	TRBV5-1	NA	few	TGCGCCAGCAGCATAACAGGGCAGGATTATCAGCCCCAGCATTTT	CASSITGQDYQPQHF
TRBJ2-4	TRBV7-9	TRBD1	NA	TGTGCCAGCAGCTTAGCGGACAGGGTGGAGCAGTACTTC	CASSLADRVEQYF
TRBJ2-3	TRBV24-1	NA	NA	TGTGCCACCAGTGACTATCCACGCCCAGGGACGGCAGATATGCAGTATTTT	CATSDYPRPGTADMQYF
TRBJ2-3	TRBV7-2	TRBD2	NA	TGTGCCAGCAAGACCCGACTAGCGGCTTCCACAGATACGCAGTATTTT	CASKTRLAASTDTQYF
TRBJ2-1	TRBV30	TRBD1	NA	TGTGCCTGGAGTGATACAGGGGTCGTCGGGGAGCAGTTCTTC	CAWSDTGVVGEQFF
TRBJ2-1	TRBV4-3	NA	NA	TGCGCCAGCAGCCAAGGCTGGGACGGTCACAATGAGCAGTTCTTC	CASSQGWDGHNEQFF
TRBJ2-3	TRBV12-3/TRBV12-4	NA	NA	TGTGCCAGCATCACAAGGGGCTCAGATACGCAGTATTTT	CASITRGSDTQYF
TRBJ2-3	TRBV7-2	NA	few	TGTGCCAGCAGCTCACAATCGACTGAACAAGATACGCAGTATTTT	CASSSQSTEQDTQYF
TRBJ1-5	TRBV6-5	TRBD1	many	TGTGCCAGCAGATCGGGACAGATCAATCAGCCCCAGCATTTT	CASRSGQINQPQHF
TRBJ2-1	TRBV6-2/TRBV6-3	TRBD2	few	TGTGCCAGCAGCCCCGGACTAGCGGGGGGCTACTCCTACAATGAGCAGTTCTTC	CASSPGLAGGYSYNEQFF
TRBJ2-4	TRBV6-2/TRBV6-3	NA	NA	TGTGCCAGCAGTTACAATCGGGGGATGGCCAAAAACATTCAGTACTTC	CASSYNRGMAKNIQYF
TRBJ2-5	TRBV20-1	TRBD1	NA	TGCAGTGCTAGAGGACAGGGGACGGGTGAGCAGTACTTC	CSARGQGTGEQYF
TRBJ1-2	TRBV6-2/TRBV6-3	NA	few	TGTGCCAGCAGTTACGCGGCCTATCCCTATGGCTACACCTTC	CASSYAAYPYGYTF
TRBJ2-5	TRBV29-1	TRBD2	NA	TGCAGCGTTGAGGGACTAGCGGGAGAAGGCAATGAGCAGTACTTC	CSVEGLAGEGNEQYF
TRBJ2-5	TRBV12-3/TRBV12-4	NA	few	TGTGCCAGCGGAAGTAGTTCGTCAGAGACCCAGTACTTC	CASGSSSSETQYF
TRBJ1-2	TRBV6-6	NA	many	TGTGCCAGCAGTTACGACACGATTGGGGGTGGCTACACCTTC	CASSYDTIGGGYTF
TRBJ2-3	TRBV29-1	NA	NA	TGCAGCGTTAGCACAGATACGCAGTATTTT	CSVSTDTQYF
TRBJ1-3	TRBV6-5	NA	NA	TGTGCCAGCAGCCGGGACGGAGGCTCTGGAAACACCATATATTTT	CASSRDGGSGNTIYF
TRBJ2-1	TRBV2	NA	NA	TGTGCCAGCAGCCGGGCGGGTGAGCAGTTCTTC	CASSRAGEQFF
TRBJ1-1	TRBV29-1	NA	NA	TGCAGCGTTGAGAGGGGGGCGGGGAACACTGAAGCTTTCTTT	CSVERGAGNTEAFF
TRBJ2-7	TRBV7-9	TRBD2	few	TGTGCCAGCAGCTTAGTGGCTAGCGGGACCGGATACGAGCAGTACTTC	CASSLVASGTGYEQYF
TRBJ1-2	TRBV3-1	TRBD1	NA	TGTGCCAGCAGTCCTCTTCAGGGGGCGGGAAACTATGGCTACACCTTC	CASSPLQGAGNYGYTF
TRBJ1-1	TRBV7-3	NA	NA	TGTGCCAGCAGCCAAGGACACGGGAACACTGAAGCTTTCTTT	CASSQGHGNTEAFF
TRBJ2-5	TRBV29-1	NA	NA	TGCAGCGTTCTGGGACAATACAATGAGCAGTACTTC	CSVLGQYNEQYF
TRBJ2-1	TRBV9	TRBD1	once	TGTGCCAGCAGCGCCAGCCACAGGGGGCAAATTGATGAGCAGTTCTTC	CASSASHRGQIDEQFF
TRBJ2-1	TRBV6-6	TRBD2	many	TGTGCCAGCAGCCGGTACGGGGGGGATTACAATGAGCAGTTCTTC	CASSRYGGDYNEQFF
TRBJ2-3	TRBV20-1	TRBD2	few	TGCAGTGCCCTGAGCGGGGCTAGCACAGATACGCAGTATTTT	CSALSGASTDTQYF
TRBJ2-3	TRBV20-1	TRBD2	many	TGCAGTGCTAGAGAGGAAGGAGCGGGAACAGATACGCAGTATTTT	CSAREEGAGTDTQYF
TRBJ2-7	TRBV4-3	NA	NA	TGCGCCAGCAGCCAGGGATCGACAGTGCCAACCTACGAGCAGTACTTC	CASSQGSTVPTYEQYF
TRBJ1-4	TRBV20-1	TRBD1	NA	TGCAGTGCTAATTCCCGCAGGGGGCATGAAAAACTGTTTTTT	CSANSRRGHEKLFF
TRBJ2-7	TRBV11-2	NA	NA	TGTGCCAGCAGCTTGAATAGCGTCTCCTACGAGCAGTACTTC	CASSLNSVSYEQYF
TRBJ2-3	TRBV29-1	NA	NA	TGCAGCGTTGATAACACCTCCGACGGGGCAGGGGATACGCAGTATTTT	CSVDNTSDGAGDTQYF
TRBJ2-2	TRBV20-1	TRBD1	NA	TGCAGTGCTAGAAAGACAGGGCGGGACACCGGGGAGCTGTTTTTT	CSARKTGRDTGELFF
TRBJ2-3	TRBV5-1	TRBD1	few	TGCGCCAGCAGCTTGGAGGGACAGGGTTTCGCAGATACGCAGTATTTT	CASSLEGQGFADTQYF
TRBJ2-7	TRBV5-1	TRBD2	few	TGCGCCAGCAGCTTGCTTGGGTCACTCCGGACTAGCGGTCCCTACGAGCAGTACTTC	CASSLLGSLRTSGPYEQYF
TRBJ2-1	TRBV20-1	TRBD1	NA	TGCAGTGCTTTTCGGGACAGAACCTACAATGAGCAGTTCTTC	CSAFRDRTYNEQFF